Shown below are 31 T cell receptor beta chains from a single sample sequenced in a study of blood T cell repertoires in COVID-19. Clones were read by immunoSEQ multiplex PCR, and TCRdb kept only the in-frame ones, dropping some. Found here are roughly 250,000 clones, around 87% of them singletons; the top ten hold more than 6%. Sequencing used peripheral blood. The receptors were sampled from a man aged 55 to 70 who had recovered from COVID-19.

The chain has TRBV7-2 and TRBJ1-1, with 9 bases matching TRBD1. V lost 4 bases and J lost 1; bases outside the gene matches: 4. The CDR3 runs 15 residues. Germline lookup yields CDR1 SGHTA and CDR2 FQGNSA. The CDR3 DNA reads TGTGCCAGCAGCTCAGGGACAGGGAGGAACACTGAAGCTTTCTTT. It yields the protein CASSSGTGRNTEAFF.

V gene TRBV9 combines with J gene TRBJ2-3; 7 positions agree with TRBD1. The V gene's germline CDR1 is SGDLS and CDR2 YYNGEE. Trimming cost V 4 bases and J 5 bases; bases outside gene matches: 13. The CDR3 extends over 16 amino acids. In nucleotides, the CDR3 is TGTGCCAGCAGCCATCAGACAGGGTCCCTGAGAGATACGCAGTATTTT. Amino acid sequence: CASSHQTGSLRDTQYF.

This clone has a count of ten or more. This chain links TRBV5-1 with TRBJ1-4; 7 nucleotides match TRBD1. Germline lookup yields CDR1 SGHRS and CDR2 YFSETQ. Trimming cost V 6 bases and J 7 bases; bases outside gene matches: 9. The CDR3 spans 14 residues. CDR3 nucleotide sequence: TGCGCCAGCACCCCGGGACAGTCGTTTGAAAAACTGTTTTTT. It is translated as CASTPGQSFEKLFF.

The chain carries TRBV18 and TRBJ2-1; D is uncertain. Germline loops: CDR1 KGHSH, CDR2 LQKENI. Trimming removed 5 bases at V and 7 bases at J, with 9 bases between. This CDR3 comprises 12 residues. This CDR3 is CASSGGGNEQFF. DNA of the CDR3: TGTGCCAGCTCAGGCGGTGGTAATGAGCAGTTCTTC.

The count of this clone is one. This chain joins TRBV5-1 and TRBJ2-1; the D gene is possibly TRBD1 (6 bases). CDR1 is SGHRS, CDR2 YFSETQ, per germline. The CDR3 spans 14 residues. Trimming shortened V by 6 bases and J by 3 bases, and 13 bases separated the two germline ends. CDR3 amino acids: CASTALDSYNEQFF. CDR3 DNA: TGCGCCAGCACTGCGTTGGACAGCTACAATGAGCAGTTCTTC.

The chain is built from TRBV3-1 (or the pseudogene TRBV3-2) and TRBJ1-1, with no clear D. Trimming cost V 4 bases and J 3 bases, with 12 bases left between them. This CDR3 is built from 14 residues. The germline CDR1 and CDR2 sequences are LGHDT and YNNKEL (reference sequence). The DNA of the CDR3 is TGTGCCAGCAGCCCTCGATGGCGGGACACTGAAGCTTTCTTT. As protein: CASSPRWRDTEAFF.

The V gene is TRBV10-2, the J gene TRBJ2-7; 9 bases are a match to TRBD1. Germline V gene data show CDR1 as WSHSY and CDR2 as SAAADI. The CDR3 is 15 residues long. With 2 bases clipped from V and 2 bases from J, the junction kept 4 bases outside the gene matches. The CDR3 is CASSEPRDRAYEQYF. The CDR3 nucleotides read TGCGCCAGCAGTGAGCCAAGGGACAGGGCCTACGAGCAGTACTTC.

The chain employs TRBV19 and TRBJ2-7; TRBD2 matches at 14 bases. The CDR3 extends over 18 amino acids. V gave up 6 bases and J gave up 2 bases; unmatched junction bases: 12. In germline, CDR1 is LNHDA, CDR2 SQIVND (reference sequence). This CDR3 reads CASSSGLAGAMRAYEQYF. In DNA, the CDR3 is TGTGCCAGTAGCTCGGGACTAGCGGGGGCCATGAGAGCCTACGAGCAGTACTTC.

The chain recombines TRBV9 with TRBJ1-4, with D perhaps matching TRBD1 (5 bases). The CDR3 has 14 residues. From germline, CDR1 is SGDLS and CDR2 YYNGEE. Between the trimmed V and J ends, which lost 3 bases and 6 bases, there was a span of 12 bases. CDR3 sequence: CASSARGGDEKLFF. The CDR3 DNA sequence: TGTGCCAGCAGCGCTCGGGGGGGAGATGAAAAACTGTTTTTT.

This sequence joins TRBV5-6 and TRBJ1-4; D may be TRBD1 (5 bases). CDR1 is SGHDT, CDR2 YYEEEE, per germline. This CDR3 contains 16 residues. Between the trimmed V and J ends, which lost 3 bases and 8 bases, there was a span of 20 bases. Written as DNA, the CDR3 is TGTGCCAGCAGCTCCCTAGGAGGAGGGGCAGGCGAAAAACTGTTTTTT. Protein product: CASSSLGGGAGEKLFF. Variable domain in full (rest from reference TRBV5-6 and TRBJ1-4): DAGVTQSPTHLIKTRGQQVTLRCSPKSGHDTVSWYQQALGQGPQFIFQYYEEEERQRGNFPDRFSGHQFPNYSSELNVNALLLGDSALYLCASSSLGGGAGEKLFFGSGTQLSVL.

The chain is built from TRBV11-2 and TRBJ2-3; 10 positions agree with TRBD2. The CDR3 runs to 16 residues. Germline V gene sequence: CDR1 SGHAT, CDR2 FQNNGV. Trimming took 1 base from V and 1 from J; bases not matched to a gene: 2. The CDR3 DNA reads TGTGCCAGCAGCTTAGGGACTAGCGGACGCACAGATACGCAGTATTTT. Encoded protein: CASSLGTSGRTDTQYF.

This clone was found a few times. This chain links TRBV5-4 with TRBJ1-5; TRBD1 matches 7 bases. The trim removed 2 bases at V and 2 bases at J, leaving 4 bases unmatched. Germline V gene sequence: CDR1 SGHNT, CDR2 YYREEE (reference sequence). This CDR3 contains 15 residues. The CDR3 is CASSLGGHGNQPQHF. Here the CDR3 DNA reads TGTGCCAGCAGCTTAGGGGGCCATGGCAATCAGCCCCAGCATTTT.

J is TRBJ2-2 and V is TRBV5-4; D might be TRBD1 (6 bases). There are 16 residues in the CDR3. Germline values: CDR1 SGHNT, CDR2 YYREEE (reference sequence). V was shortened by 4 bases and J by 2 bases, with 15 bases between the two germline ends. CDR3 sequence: CASSPRTVGNTGELFF. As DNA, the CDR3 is TGTGCCAGCAGCCCCAGGACAGTGGGAAACACCGGGGAGCTGTTTTTT.

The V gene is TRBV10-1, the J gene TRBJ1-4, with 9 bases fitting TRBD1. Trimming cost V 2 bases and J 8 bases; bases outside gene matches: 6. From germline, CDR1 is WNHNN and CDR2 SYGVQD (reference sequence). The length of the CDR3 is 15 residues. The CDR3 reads CASSETGQGEEKLFF. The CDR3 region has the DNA TGCGCCAGCAGTGAGACGGGACAGGGTGAAGAAAAACTGTTTTTT.

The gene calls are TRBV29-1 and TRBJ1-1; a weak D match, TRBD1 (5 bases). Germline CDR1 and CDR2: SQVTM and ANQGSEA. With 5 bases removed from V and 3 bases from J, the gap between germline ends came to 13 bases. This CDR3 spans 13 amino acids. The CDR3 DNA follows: TGCAGCGTTTCGAATCGGGGGTACACTGAAGCTTTCTTT. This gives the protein CSVSNRGYTEAFF.

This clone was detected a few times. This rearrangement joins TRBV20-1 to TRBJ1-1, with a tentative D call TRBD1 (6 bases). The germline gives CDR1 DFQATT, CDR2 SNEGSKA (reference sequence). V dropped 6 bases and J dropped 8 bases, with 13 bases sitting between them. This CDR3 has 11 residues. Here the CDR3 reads CSARGFREAFF. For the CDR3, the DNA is TGCAGTGCGAGGGGGTTTCGGGAAGCTTTCTTT.

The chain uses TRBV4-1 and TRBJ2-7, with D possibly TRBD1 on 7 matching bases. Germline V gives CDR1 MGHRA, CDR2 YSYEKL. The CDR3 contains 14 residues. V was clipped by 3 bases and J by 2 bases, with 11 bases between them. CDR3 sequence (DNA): TGCGCCAGCAGCCACAGGGGGGACGCCTACGAGCAGTACTTC. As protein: CASSHRGDAYEQYF.

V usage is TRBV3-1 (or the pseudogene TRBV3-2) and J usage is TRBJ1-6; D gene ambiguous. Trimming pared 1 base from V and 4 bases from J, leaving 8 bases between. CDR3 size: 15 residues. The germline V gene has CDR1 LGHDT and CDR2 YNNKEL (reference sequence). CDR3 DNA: TGTGCCAGCAGCCAAGTCGCAGGTTATAATTCACCCCTCCACTTT. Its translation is CASSQVAGYNSPLHF.

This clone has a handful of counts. The CDR3 protein is CASFSPGQFYRLAFF. The CDR3, as DNA: TGTGCCAGCTTTTCTCCGGGACAATTCTATCGTCTGGCTTTCTTT. V usage is TRBV6-5 and J usage is TRBJ1-1; maybe TRBD1 (6 bases). CDR1 and CDR2 (germline): MNHEY, SVGAGI. Trimming removed 8 bases at V and 11 bases at J, with 27 bases between. This CDR3 is 15 amino acids long.

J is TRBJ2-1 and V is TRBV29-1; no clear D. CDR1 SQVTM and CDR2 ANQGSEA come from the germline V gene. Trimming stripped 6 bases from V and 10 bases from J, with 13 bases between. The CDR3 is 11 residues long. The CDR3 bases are TGCAGCGTGGGCTACAATGTGGAGCAGTTCTTC. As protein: CSVGYNVEQFF.

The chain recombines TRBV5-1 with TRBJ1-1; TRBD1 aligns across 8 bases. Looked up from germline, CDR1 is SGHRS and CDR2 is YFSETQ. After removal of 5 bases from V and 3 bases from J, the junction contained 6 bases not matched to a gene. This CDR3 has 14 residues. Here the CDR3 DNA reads TGCGCCAGCAGACCAGGGGGCAGGGACACTGAAGCTTTCTTT. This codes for CASRPGGRDTEAFF.

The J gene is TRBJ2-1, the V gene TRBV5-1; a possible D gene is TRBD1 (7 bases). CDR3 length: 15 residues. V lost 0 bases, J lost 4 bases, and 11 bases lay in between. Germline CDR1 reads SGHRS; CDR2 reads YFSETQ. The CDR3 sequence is CASSLGQGGYNEQFF. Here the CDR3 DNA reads TGCGCCAGCAGCTTGGGACAGGGAGGTTACAATGAGCAGTTCTTC.

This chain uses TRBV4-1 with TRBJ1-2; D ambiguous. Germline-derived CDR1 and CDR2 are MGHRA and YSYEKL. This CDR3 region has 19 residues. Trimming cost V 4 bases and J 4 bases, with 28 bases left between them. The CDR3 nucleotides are TGCGCCAGCAGCCCCTCACCCCCTACGGACGAAGGAGGTGTCTATGGCTACACCTTC. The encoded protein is CASSPSPPTDEGGVYGYTF.

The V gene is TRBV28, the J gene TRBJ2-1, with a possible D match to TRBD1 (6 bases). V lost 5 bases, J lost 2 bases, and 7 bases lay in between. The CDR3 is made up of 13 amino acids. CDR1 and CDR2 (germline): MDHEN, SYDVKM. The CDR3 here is CASSRTAYNEQFF. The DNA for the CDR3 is TGTGCCAGCAGTAGGACAGCCTACAATGAGCAGTTCTTC.

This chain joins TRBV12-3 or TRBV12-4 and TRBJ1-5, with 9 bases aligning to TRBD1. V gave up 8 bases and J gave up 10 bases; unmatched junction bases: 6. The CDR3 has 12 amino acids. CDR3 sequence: CASGTGRSPQHF. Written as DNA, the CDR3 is TGTGCCAGCGGGACAGGGCGTTCCCCCCAGCATTTT.

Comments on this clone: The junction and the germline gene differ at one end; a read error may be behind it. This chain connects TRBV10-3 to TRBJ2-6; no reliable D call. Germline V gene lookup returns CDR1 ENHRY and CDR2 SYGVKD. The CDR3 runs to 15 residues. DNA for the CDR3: TGTGCCACCAGTGAGCCAAACTCTGGGGCCAACGTCCTGACTTTC. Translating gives CATSEPNSGANVLTF.

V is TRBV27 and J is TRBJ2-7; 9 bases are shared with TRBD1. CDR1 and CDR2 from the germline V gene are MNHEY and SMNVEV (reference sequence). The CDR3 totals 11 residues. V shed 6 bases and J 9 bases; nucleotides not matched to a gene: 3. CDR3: CASRDRGRQYV. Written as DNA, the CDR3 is TGTGCCAGCAGAGACAGGGGGAGGCAGTACGTC.

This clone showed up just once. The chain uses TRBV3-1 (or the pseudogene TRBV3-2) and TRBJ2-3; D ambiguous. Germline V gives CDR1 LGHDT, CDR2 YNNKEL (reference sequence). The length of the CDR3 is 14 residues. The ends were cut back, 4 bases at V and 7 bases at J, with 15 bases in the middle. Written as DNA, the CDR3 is TGTGCCAGCAGCCTAGTCGCGATCCAAAATACGCAGTATTTT. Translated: CASSLVAIQNTQYF.

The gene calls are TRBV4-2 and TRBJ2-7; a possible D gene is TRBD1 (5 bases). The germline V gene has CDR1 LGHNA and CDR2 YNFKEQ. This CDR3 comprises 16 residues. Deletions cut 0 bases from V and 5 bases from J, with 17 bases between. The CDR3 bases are TGTGCCAGCAGCCAAGAACTTATACAGGCACCCCACGAGCAGTACTTC. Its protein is CASSQELIQAPHEQYF.

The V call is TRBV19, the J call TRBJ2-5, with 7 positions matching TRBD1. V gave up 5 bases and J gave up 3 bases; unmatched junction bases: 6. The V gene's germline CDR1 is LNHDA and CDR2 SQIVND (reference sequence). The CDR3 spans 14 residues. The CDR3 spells CASSPRDREETQYF. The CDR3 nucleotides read TGTGCCAGTAGTCCAAGGGACAGAGAAGAGACCCAGTACTTC. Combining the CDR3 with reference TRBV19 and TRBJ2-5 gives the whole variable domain DGGITQSPKYLFRKEGQNVTLSCEQNLNHDAMYWYRQDPGQGLRLIYYSQIVNDFQKGDIAEGYSVSREKKESFPLTVTSAQKNPTAFYLCASSPRDREETQYFGPGTRLLVL.

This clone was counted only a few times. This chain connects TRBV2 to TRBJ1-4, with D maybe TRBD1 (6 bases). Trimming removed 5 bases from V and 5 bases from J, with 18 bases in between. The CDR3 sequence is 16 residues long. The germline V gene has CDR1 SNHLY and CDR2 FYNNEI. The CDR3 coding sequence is TGTGCCAGCAGTCTTAGGTTAGGACAGAAAAATGAAAAACTGTTTTTT. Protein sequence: CASSLRLGQKNEKLFF. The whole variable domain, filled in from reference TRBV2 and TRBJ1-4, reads EPEVTQTPSHQVTQMGQEVILRCVPISNHLYFYWYRQILGQKVEFLVSFYNNEISEKSEIFDDQFSVERPDGSNFTLKIRSTKLEDSAMYFCASSLRLGQKNEKLFFGSGTQLSVL.